These 29 T cell receptor beta chains came from one sample sequenced in a study of blood T cells in healthy people across ages (dated by TCRdb to 2013 to 2016). Receptor amplification or capture employed 5' RACE. The sequencing machine was an Illumina HiSeq 2500. A second PCR of about 6 to 12 cycles was run with a J-beta primer mix and a sample-barcoded 5' primer. The public reads were reanalyzed by TCRdb: fastp trimming at Q25, MiXCR alignment, in-frame beta chains only. Rows with one shared CDR3 protein collapse into an entry with the most common genes and DNA. This sample lists over a million distinct CDR3 sequences; 42% were detected once. The top ten hold around 4% of the sample. Specimen: blood. The receptors stem from a woman aged 18-35 years in good health.

The chain is built from TRBV20-1 and TRBJ1-3, with D unclear. The CDR3 length is 13 residues. The germline V gene encodes CDR1 DFQATT and CDR2 SNEGSKA (reference sequence). V lost 5 bases and J 0 bases, leaving 8 bases between the germline ends. The CDR3 region is CSAPTSSGNTIYF. The DNA for the CDR3 is TGCAGTGCTCCGACAAGCTCTGGAAACACCATATATTTT.

V is TRBV20-1 and J is TRBJ1-2; tentatively, D is TRBD1 (6 bases). This CDR3 contains 14 residues. V lost 3 bases, J lost 1 base, and 12 bases lay in between. Germline assignment: CDR1 DFQATT and CDR2 SNEGSKA (reference sequence). The CDR3 sequence is CSASRGASNYGYTF. DNA of the CDR3: TGCAGTGCTAGTAGGGGGGCGAGTAACTATGGCTACACCTTC.

At least ten counts were recorded for this clonotype. This chain links TRBV4-2 with TRBJ2-1; D remains unclear. The ends were cut back, 0 bases at V and 6 bases at J, with 6 bases in the middle. The CDR3 covers 13 residues. Germline assignment: CDR1 LGHNA and CDR2 YNFKEQ. This CDR3 is CASSQEGRNEQFF. The CDR3 DNA reads as TGTGCCAGCAGCCAAGAAGGGCGCAATGAGCAGTTCTTC.

This clonotype was detected only a few times. V gene TRBV20-1 combines with J gene TRBJ2-7; 9 bases are a match to TRBD1. The length of the CDR3 is 14 residues. V shed 2 bases, J shed 6 bases, and the junction held 8 bases outside the gene matches. Germline values: CDR1 DFQATT, CDR2 SNEGSKA (reference sequence). In DNA, the CDR3 is TGCAGTGCTAGATCGGACAGGGGTATTTCCGAGCAGTACTTC. Translating gives CSARSDRGISEQYF.

The rearrangement joins TRBV7-9 to TRBJ2-7; TRBD1 matches at 12 bases. The CDR3 covers 15 residues. Germline CDR1 is SEHNR and CDR2 is FQNEAQ (reference sequence). V shed 1 base and J 3 bases; nucleotides not matched to a gene: 1. The CDR3 DNA is TGTGCCAGCAGCTTAGGGGACAGGGGGCTCTACGAGCAGTACTTC. Its translation: CASSLGDRGLYEQYF.

This chain joins TRBV5-1 and TRBJ1-3, with TRBD1 as a possible D gene (6 bases). V was pared by 2 bases and J by 4 bases, with 10 bases between. Germline assignment: CDR1 SGHRS and CDR2 YFSETQ. The CDR3 is 14 amino acids. In DNA, the CDR3 is TGCGCCAGCAGCTTACAGGGCTTCGGAAACACCATATATTTT. Its protein product is CASSLQGFGNTIYF.

The rearrangement uses TRBV2 and TRBJ2-2, with a possible D match to TRBD1 (6 bases). The CDR3 is 14 amino acids. Germline V gives CDR1 SNHLY, CDR2 FYNNEI. Trimming left V 7 bases short and J 3 bases short, with 12 bases between. The CDR3 nucleotides are TGTGCCAGCAAGGCGGACAGATACACCGGGGAGCTGTTTTTT. Protein sequence: CASKADRYTGELFF.

The sample holds many counts of this clonotype. The V gene is TRBV3-1, the J gene TRBJ2-7, with D unclear. CDR3 length equals 12 residues. V lost 2 bases, J lost 3 bases, and 5 bases lay in between. Germline V gives CDR1 LGHDT, CDR2 YNNKEL (reference sequence). The DNA for the CDR3 is TGTGCCAGCAGCCAAAAAGGCTACGAGCAGTACTTC. Its protein is CASSQKGYEQYF.

The V gene is TRBV29-1, the J gene TRBJ1-1; no clear D. This CDR3 is 12 amino acids long. V shed 5 bases and J shed 6 bases, with 13 bases lying between them. Germline CDR1 reads SQVTM; CDR2 reads ANQGSEA. CDR3 nucleotides: TGCAGCGTTAAAGTCCCGACTCCTGAAGCTTTCTTT. Translation: CSVKVPTPEAFF.

The chain recombines TRBV7-2 with TRBJ1-5; D call uncertain. This CDR3 has 16 residues. The germline gives CDR1 SGHTA, CDR2 FQGNSA. Trimming took 4 bases from V and 0 from J, leaving 13 bases between them. The CDR3 protein is CASSSRSEDSNQPQHF. The CDR3 region has the DNA TGTGCCAGCAGCTCCCGATCGGAAGATAGCAATCAGCCCCAGCATTTT.

This clonotype showed up just once. The chain links TRBV13 to TRBJ1-2; D unresolved. The V and J ends lost 0 bases and 0 bases respectively, with 14 bases between them. The CDR3 is made up of 17 amino acids. The V gene's germline CDR1 is PRHDT and CDR2 FYEKMQ (reference sequence). The CDR3 region has the DNA TGTGCCAGCAGCTTAGGGAGGACGGACGAAGCTAACTATGGCTACACCTTC. Translated, it gives CASSLGRTDEANYGYTF.

The rearrangement uses TRBV30 and TRBJ2-7; TRBD2 matches 8 bases. Germline V gene sequence: CDR1 GTSNPN, CDR2 SVGIG (reference sequence). This CDR3 is 12 amino acids long. With V trimmed by 3 bases and J by 6 bases, 4 bases remained unmatched. The CDR3 spells CAWSTSGPEQYF. The CDR3 nucleotides read TGTGCCTGGAGCACTAGCGGCCCCGAGCAGTACTTC.

This clonotype occurred a few times. The chain uses TRBV7-2 and TRBJ1-2, with D maybe TRBD1 (5 bases). Trimming left V 3 bases short and J 4 bases short, with 12 bases between. Germline CDR1 is SGHTA and CDR2 is FQGNSA. The CDR3 consists of 14 residues. DNA for the CDR3: TGTGCCAGCAGCTTGTCCGGGGCCAGCTATGGCTACACCTTC. Protein: CASSLSGASYGYTF.

This rearrangement joins TRBV2 to TRBJ2-1; 8 nucleotides match TRBD1. This CDR3 is built from 13 residues. With V trimmed by 3 bases and J by 9 bases, 4 bases remained unmatched. Germline V gene sequence: CDR1 SNHLY, CDR2 FYNNEI. CDR3 bases: TGTGCCAGCAGTGACAGGGGGCTTATTGAGCAGTTCTTC. Amino acid sequence: CASSDRGLIEQFF.

V gene TRBV4-3 combines with J gene TRBJ2-5, with D uncertain. The V and J ends lost 0 bases and 5 bases respectively, with 13 bases between them. This CDR3 has 15 residues. CDR1 and CDR2 (germline): LGHNA, YSLEER. CDR3 DNA sequence: TGCGCCAGCAGCCAAGATCTCTCCCGGGTGGAGACCCAGTACTTC. Encoded protein: CASSQDLSRVETQYF.

V is TRBV20-1 and J is TRBJ2-1; 13 bases align to TRBD2. Near its end, the DNA agrees better with TRBJ2-7, so the J call may be wrong. Germline V CDR1 and CDR2: DFQATT, SNEGSKA (reference sequence). The CDR3 is 16 residues long. CDR3 amino acids: CSARDRTSGSYNEQYF. In DNA, the CDR3 is TGCAGTGCTAGAGATAGGACTAGCGGGAGTTACAATGAGCAGTACTTC.

This clonotype was found a few times. The chain uses TRBV12-3 or TRBV12-4 and TRBJ2-5; D perhaps matches TRBD2 (6 bases). The CDR3 length is 15 residues. Trimming pared 6 bases from V and 5 bases from J, leaving 19 bases between. In nucleotides, the CDR3 is TGTGCCAGCAGATCAGGAGCAGCCGGAGGGGAGACCCAGTACTTC. Encoded protein: CASRSGAAGGETQYF.

This clonotype came up many times. The genes are TRBV6-2 or TRBV6-3 and TRBJ2-7; D is possibly TRBD1 (6 bases). This CDR3 comprises 13 residues. The V and J ends lost 2 bases and 4 bases respectively, with 9 bases between them. Germline loops: CDR1 MNHEY, CDR2 SVGEGT. In DNA form, the CDR3 reads TGTGCCAGCAGTTACGGGGGCACGTACGAGCAGTACTTC. Its protein is CASSYGGTYEQYF.

This clonotype occurred once. CDR3 DNA sequence: TGCAGTGCTAGAGCGGGAGCATCAGATACGCAGTATTTT. Translated, it gives CSARAGASDTQYF. The V gene is TRBV20-1, the J gene TRBJ2-3, with D tentatively TRBD2 (6 bases). CDR3 length equals 13 residues. The germline V gene has CDR1 DFQATT and CDR2 SNEGSKA (reference sequence). Deletions cut 1 base from V and 4 bases from J, with 9 bases between.

The rearrangement joins TRBV28 to TRBJ2-4, with TRBD2 matching 7 bases. The assigned J gene may be wrong: the sequence end matches TRBJ2-7 better. CDR1 is MDHEN and CDR2 is SYDVKM in the germline V gene. This CDR3 comprises 13 residues. The CDR3 sequence: CASTGGRHYEQYF. Here the CDR3 DNA reads TGTGCCAGCACGGGAGGACGACATTACGAGCAGTACTTC.

The chain combines TRBV25-1 with TRBJ2-1; 12 bases line up with TRBD1. CDR1 MGHDK and CDR2 SYGVNS come from the germline V gene. V shed 0 bases, J shed 2 bases, and the junction held 5 bases outside the gene matches. The CDR3 runs to 18 residues. The CDR3 DNA is TGTGCCAGCAGTGAATACGCCGGGACAGGGGGCGCCTACAATGAGCAGTTCTTC. It encodes CASSEYAGTGGAYNEQFF. Variable domain in full (rest from reference TRBV25-1 and TRBJ2-1): EADIYQTPRYLVIGTGKKITLECSQTMGHDKMYWYQQDPGMELHLIHYSYGVNSTEKGDLSSESTVSRIRTEHFPLTLESARPSHTSQYLCASSEYAGTGGAYNEQFFGPGTRLTVL.

V is TRBV6-1 and J is TRBJ2-7; 10 nucleotides align to TRBD1. V lost 6 bases and J lost 0; bases outside the gene matches: 11. The CDR3 runs to 17 residues. The germline V gene encodes CDR1 MNHNS and CDR2 SASEGT. CDR3 amino acids: CASSPVLRQGASYEQYF. The CDR3 DNA reads TGTGCCAGCAGCCCCGTCCTAAGACAGGGGGCCTCCTACGAGCAGTACTTC.

As concerns this clonotype: At one end the junction does not follow the germline gene, possibly because of a read error. The chain is built from TRBV20-1 and TRBJ1-5; D gene uncertain. The germline V gene has CDR1 DFQATT and CDR2 SNEGSKA (reference sequence). The CDR3 runs to 13 residues. The CDR3 DNA sequence: TGTAGTGCCGAGATCGGAAACAATCAGCCCCAGCATTTT. It specifies CSAEIGNNQPQHF.

This clonotype has a single count. The CDR3 here is CSARDQGWNEQFF. CDR3 nucleotide sequence: TGCAGTGCTAGAGATCAGGGGTGGAATGAGCAGTTCTTC. The chain couples TRBV20-1 to TRBJ2-1; TRBD1 might be the D (6 bases). Deletions cut 0 bases from V and 7 bases from J, with 10 bases between. Per germline, CDR1 DFQATT and CDR2 SNEGSKA (reference sequence). The CDR3 has 13 amino acids.

The rearrangement uses TRBV4-1 and TRBJ2-5; either TRBD1 or TRBD2 may supply D (5 bases each). The J call may be incorrect, as the DNA end agrees better with TRBJ2-7. Per germline, CDR1 MGHRA and CDR2 YSYEKL. This CDR3 has 15 amino acids. The CDR3 protein is CASSHPGPPSYEQYF. In nucleotides, the CDR3 is TGCGCCAGCAGCCACCCGGGACCGCCCAGCTACGAGCAGTACTTC.

This chain uses TRBV10-3 with TRBJ2-1; possible D gene TRBD2, 5 bases. The CDR3 length is 14 residues. Trimming shortened V by 3 bases and J by 4 bases, and 10 bases separated the two germline ends. Germline V lookup: CDR1 ENHRY, CDR2 SYGVKD. The CDR3 DNA sequence: TGTGCCATCAGTGACCCACTAGGGTACAATGAGCAGTTCTTC. This codes for CAISDPLGYNEQFF.

Note on this clonotype: A read error may produce the germline difference seen at one junction end. V is TRBV18 and J is TRBJ1-5; TRBD1 aligns across 11 bases. The CDR3 is 16 residues long. The V gene's germline CDR1 is KGHSH and CDR2 LQKENI. This chain's CDR3 is CASSTTGQGVGQPQHF. CDR3 DNA: TGCGCCAGCTCAACTACGGGACAGGGGGTGGGACAGCCCCAGCATTTT.

The table lists this clonotype with many counts. The chain links TRBV12-3 or TRBV12-4 to TRBJ2-1; possibly TRBD1 for D (6 bases). Between the trimmed V and J ends, which lost 2 bases and 7 bases, there was a span of 12 bases. The CDR3 spans 14 residues. In DNA form, the CDR3 reads TGTGCCAGCAGTTTACAGGGGCCTAAAAATGAGCAGTTCTTC. It specifies CASSLQGPKNEQFF.

This clonotype occurred a few times. This sequence joins TRBV29-1 and TRBJ2-1; D unresolved. Germline V gene sequence: CDR1 SQVTM, CDR2 ANQGSEA. The V gene lost 8 bases and the J gene lost 0 bases, with 11 bases spanning the gap. The CDR3 has 13 amino acids. This CDR3 reads CSRYPSSYNEQFF. CDR3 in DNA: TGCAGCCGGTATCCGAGCTCCTACAATGAGCAGTTCTTC.